Included here is one TCR beta chain sequence, with context. The antigen is undetermined. The data were obtained in a study of T cells in Graves' hyperthyroidism and ophthalmopathy. The CDR3 is made up of 14 amino acids. The V gene's germline CDR1 is LNHDA and CDR2 SQIVND (reference sequence). The V end lost 6 bases, the J end lost 4 bases, and 10 bases lay between the germline ends. From RNA transcripts, TCR beta CDR3 regions were amplified. The HTBI primer set drove a first-round RT-PCR of the TCR CDR3. Via MiXCR, TCRdb re-called the multiplex PCR reads, giving one row per CDR3 protein. The sample has 640,000 or so distinct CDR3 sequences; approximately 15% are singletons. The study included ophthalmopathy patients with Clinical Activity Score at least 3, NOSPECS grade at least 4 and duration under 3 months. The study excluded patients with uncontrolled infection, other autoimmune disease, pregnancy or lactation.

Whole-study results and caveats: Before onset, ophthalmopathy was predicted by the model a median roughly 6.8 months earlier. In simple terms, a model built on 13 V-J features told ophthalmopathy apart from stable hyperthyroidism.

This sequence joins TRBV19 and TRBJ2-6; no firm D call. What was sequenced was blood. This TCR came from a woman under 30 with Graves' ophthalmopathy. The CDR3 loop reads CASSPTEGANVLTF. The CDR3 DNA reads TGTGCCAGTAGCCCAACGGAAGGGGCCAACGTCCTGACTTTC.